This T cell receptor (beta chain) was sequenced during a study of blood T cell repertoires in COVID-19. The CDR3 is made up of 15 amino acids. CDR1 and CDR2 from the germline V gene are MDHEN and SYDVKM. Trimming at V came to 5 bases and at J to 2 bases, leaving 6 bases not matched to a gene. Some clones are missing from TCRdb's copy, which holds only in-frame ones; the method was immunoSEQ multiplex PCR. In the table there are under 300,000 clones, 75% to 90% of which are singletons. V is TRBV28 and J is TRBJ1-5, with 7 nucleotides matching TRBD1. Sequenced input: PBMCs or T cells enriched from blood (not recorded which). The sequence derives from a woman between 40 and 50 years old who had been exposed to COVID-19. Here the CDR3 reads CASSPPDRGNQPQHF. CDR3 nucleotides: TGTGCCAGCAGTCCCCCAGACAGGGGCAATCAGCCCCAGCATTTT.